This TCR beta chain was identified in a study of blood T cell repertoires in COVID-19. Study-wide background: Acute and convalescent COVID-19 specimens originated in the United States, Italy and Spain.

Libraries were prepared by immunoSEQ multiplex PCR; TCRdb keeps only in-frame clonotypes and omits some of them. The table lists about 22,000 clones, more than 90% of them singletons, with roughly 3% in the top ten. V trimming: 4 bases; J trimming: 4 bases; junction bases outside the gene matches: 6. The CDR3 runs to 14 residues. Germline V gene lookup returns CDR1 SGHKS and CDR2 YYEKEE (reference sequence). The material sequenced was peripheral blood. This chain connects TRBV5-5 to TRBJ1-2, with TRBD1 identical over 8 bases. The source of this sequence is a woman between 70 and 85 years old with active COVID-19. In nucleotides, the CDR3 is TGTGCCAGCAGCCCGACAGGGGAAGGCTATGGCTACACCTTC. The encoded protein is CASSPTGEGYGYTF.